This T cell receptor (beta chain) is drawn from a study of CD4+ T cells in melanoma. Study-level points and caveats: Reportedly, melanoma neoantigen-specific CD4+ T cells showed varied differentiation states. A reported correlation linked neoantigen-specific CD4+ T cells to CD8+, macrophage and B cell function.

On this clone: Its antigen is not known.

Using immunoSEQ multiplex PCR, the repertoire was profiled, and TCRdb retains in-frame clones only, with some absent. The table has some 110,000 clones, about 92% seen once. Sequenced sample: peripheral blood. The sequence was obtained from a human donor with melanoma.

The DNA for the CDR3 is TGTGCCAGCAGTGAATATTCCGAGGATTTCGGGGAGCTGTTTTTT. Protein sequence: CASSEYSEDFGELFF. The gene calls are TRBV25-1 and TRBJ2-2; no clear D. V was cut by 0 bases and J by 7 bases, with 12 bases left in between. The CDR3 runs to 15 residues. Germline V CDR1 and CDR2: MGHDK, SYGVNS.